This TCR beta chain emerged from a study of T cell repertoires in cytomegalovirus infection. Germline trimming cut 5 bases from V and 7 bases from J; bases unmatched to any gene: 7. This CDR3 comprises 14 residues. Germline V CDR1 and CDR2: DFQATT, SNEGSKA (reference sequence). TCRdb itself ran the reads through MiXCR, one entry per CDR3 protein. There are roughly 150,000 distinct CDR3 sequences in the sample; roughly a quarter occur only once, and approximately 9.9% lies in the top ten. Study results and limitations: CMV-specific TCR beta clonotypes restricted by HLA-C were the ones dominating the ex vivo response.

A remark on this clonotype: Its antigen is as yet unknown.

The chain employs TRBV20-1 and TRBJ2-5; 13 bases fit TRBD2. The receptor's source is a human donor in good health (CMV status not recorded). Some clones in this sample may be carry-over from other donors' samples. The sequenced sample was PBMCs. The CDR3, as DNA: TGCAGTGCTGTACTAGCGGGGGGGGGTGGGACCCAGTACTTC. This encodes CSAVLAGGGGTQYF.